This TCR beta chain derives from a study of blood T cells in healthy people across ages. This clonotype occurred once. A read error is the likely source, as a far larger clone sits one nucleotide away. Caucasian individuals from Russia who were healthy and aged 6 to 90 acted as donors. The total RNA that was extracted per sample amounted to at least 5.5 micrograms. Primed by a sample-barcoded 5' primer and a J-beta primer mix, a second PCR proceeded for 7 to 11 cycles. Each cDNA molecule was tagged by a template-switch adaptor with 12 random nucleotides. MiXCR was run by TCRdb on the 5' RACE reads, yielding one entry per CDR3 protein. The top ten hold 7.9% of the sample, which has fewer than 1.5 million distinct CDR3 sequences, roughly 40% seen once. With V trimmed by 5 bases and J by 2 bases, 5 bases remained unmatched. CDR1 SGHRS and CDR2 YFSETQ come from the germline V gene. The CDR3 covers 15 residues.

The receptor was derived from a woman in her late teens or twenties in good health. J is TRBJ2-7 and V is TRBV5-1; TRBD2 matches at 12 bases. The sequencing sample was made of blood. This CDR3 is CASRQGLAGTYEQYF. CDR3 coding DNA: TGCGCCAGCAGGCAAGGACTAGCGGGGACCTACGAGCAGTACTTC.